Below, 3 T cell receptor beta chains from the same sample are listed, as sequenced in a study of cytomegalovirus exposure and HLA in healthy donors. Use of 60 Vbeta and 13 Jbeta primers characterized the PCR. Produced via immunoSEQ multiplex PCR; TCRdb's table is partial and in-frame only. Here the sample spans about 190,000 clones, approximately 84% being singletons. The sequencing sample was made of PBMCs. These receptors came from a woman aged 45-65 years in good health and CMV-seropositive.

The gene calls are TRBV11-2 and TRBJ2-7; D gene uncertain. V dropped 4 bases and J dropped 1 base, with 11 bases sitting between them. This CDR3 is 14 amino acids long. Germline V CDR1 and CDR2: SGHAT, FQNNGV. The CDR3 sequence is CASSSLTESYEQYF. CDR3 sequence (DNA): TGTGCCAGCAGCTCTTTGACGGAGTCCTACGAGCAGTACTTC.

The DNA for the CDR3 is TGTGCCAGCAAACTACAGGAGCTCTCTGGAAACACCATATATTTT. Its protein product is CASKLQELSGNTIYF. The chain combines TRBV25-1 with TRBJ1-3; tentative D call: TRBD1 (5 bases). Germline CDR1 is MGHDK and CDR2 is SYGVNS. This CDR3 has 15 amino acids. V was clipped by 7 bases and J by 0 bases, with 13 bases between them.

The V gene is TRBV28, the J gene TRBJ2-3; 9 nucleotides agree with TRBD2. This CDR3 is built from 14 residues. CDR1 and CDR2 from the germline V gene are MDHEN and SYDVKM. V was pared by 5 bases and J by 0 bases, with 0 bases of the junction left unmatched. In DNA form, the CDR3 reads TGTGCCAGCAGTAGCGGGGGGAGCACAGATACGCAGTATTTT. It yields the protein CASSSGGSTDTQYF.